This T cell receptor beta chain was recovered during a study of STAT3 mutations in large granular lymphocyte leukemia. Study findings and constraints: Every T-LGLL patient had at least one immunodominant TCRbeta clonotype.

Per the germline V gene, CDR1 is SGHRS and CDR2 is YFSETQ. V was pared by 2 bases and J by 7 bases, with 22 bases between. This CDR3 contains 16 residues. This clone was observed a few times. What it binds is not known. Profiled with immunoSEQ multiplex PCR; TCRdb holds only in-frame clones, not every one. The table has 6,500 to 9,500 clones, around 75% seen once. The material sequenced was peripheral blood mononuclear cells. This sequence originates from a woman in her thirties or forties with T-cell large granular lymphocyte leukemia. Some clones in this sample may be carry-over from other donors' samples. The chain joins TRBV5-1 to TRBJ2-7, with a weak D call TRBD2 (5 bases). This CDR3 is CASSFGAGAGLREQYF. The CDR3, as DNA: TGCGCCAGCAGCTTTGGTGCGGGCGCAGGTCTACGGGAGCAGTACTTC.